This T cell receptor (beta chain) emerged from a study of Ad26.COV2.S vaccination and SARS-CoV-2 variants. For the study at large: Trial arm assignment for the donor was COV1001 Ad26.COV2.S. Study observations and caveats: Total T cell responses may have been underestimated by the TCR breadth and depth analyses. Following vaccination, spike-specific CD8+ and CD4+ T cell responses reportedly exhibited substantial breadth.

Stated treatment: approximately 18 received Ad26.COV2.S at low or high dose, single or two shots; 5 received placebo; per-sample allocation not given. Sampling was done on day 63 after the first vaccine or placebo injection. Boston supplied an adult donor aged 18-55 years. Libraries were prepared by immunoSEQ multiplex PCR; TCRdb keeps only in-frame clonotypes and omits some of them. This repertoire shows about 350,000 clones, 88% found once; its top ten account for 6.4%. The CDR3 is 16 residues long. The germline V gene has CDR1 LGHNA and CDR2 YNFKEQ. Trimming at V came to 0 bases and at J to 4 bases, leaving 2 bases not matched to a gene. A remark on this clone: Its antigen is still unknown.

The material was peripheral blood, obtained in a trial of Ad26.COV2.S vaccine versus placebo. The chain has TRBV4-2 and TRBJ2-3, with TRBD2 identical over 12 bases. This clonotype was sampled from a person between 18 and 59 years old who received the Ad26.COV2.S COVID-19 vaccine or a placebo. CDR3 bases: TGTGCCAGCAGCCAAGATCTAGCGGGAGGGCCAGATACGCAGTATTTT. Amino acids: CASSQDLAGGPDTQYF.